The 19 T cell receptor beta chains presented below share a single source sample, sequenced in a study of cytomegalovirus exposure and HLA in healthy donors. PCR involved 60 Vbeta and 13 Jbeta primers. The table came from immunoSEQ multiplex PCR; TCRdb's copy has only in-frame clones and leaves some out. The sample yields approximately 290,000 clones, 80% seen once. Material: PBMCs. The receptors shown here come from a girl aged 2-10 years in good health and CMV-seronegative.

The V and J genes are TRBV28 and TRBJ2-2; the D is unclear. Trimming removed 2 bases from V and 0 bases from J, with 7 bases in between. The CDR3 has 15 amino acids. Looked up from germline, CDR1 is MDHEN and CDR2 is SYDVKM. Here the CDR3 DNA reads TGTGCCAGCAGTTTAATTCCTGCGAACACCGGGGAGCTGTTTTTT. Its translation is CASSLIPANTGELFF.

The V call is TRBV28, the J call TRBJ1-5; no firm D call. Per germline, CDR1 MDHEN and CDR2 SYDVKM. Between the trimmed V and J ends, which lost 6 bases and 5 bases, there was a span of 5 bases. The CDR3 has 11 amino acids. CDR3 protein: CASSSYQPQHF. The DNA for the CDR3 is TGTGCCAGCAGCTCGTATCAGCCCCAGCATTTT.

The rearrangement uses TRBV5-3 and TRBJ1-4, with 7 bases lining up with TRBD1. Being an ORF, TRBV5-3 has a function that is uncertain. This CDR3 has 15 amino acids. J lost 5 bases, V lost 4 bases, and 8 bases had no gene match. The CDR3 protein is CARSGDRAPNEKLFF. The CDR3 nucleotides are TGTGCCAGAAGCGGAGACAGGGCACCCAATGAAAAACTGTTTTTT.

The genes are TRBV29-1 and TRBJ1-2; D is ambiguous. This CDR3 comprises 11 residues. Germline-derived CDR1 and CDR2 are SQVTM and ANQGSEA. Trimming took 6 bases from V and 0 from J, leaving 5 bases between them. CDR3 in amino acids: CSVRTNYGYTF. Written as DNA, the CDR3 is TGCAGCGTCAGGACTAACTATGGCTACACCTTC. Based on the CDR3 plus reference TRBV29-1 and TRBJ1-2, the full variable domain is SAVISQKPSRDICQRGTSLTIQCQVDSQVTMMFWYRQQPGQSLTLIATANQGSEATYESGFVIDKFPISRPNLTFSTLTVSNMSPEDSSIYLCSVRTNYGYTFGSGTRLTVV.

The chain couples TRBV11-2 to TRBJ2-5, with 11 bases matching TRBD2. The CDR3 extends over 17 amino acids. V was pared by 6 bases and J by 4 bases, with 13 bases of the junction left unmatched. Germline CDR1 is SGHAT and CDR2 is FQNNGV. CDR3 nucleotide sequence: TGTGCCAGCAGTGATCCGGGACTAGCGGCCCCCAGAGAGACCCAGTACTTC. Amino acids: CASSDPGLAAPRETQYF.

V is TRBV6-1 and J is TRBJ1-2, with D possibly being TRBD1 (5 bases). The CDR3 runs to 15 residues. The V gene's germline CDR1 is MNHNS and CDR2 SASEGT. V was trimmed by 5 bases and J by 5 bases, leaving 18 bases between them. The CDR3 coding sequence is TGTGCCAGCAGTCAACCCGACAGCTCCAGATATGGCTACACCTTC. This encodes CASSQPDSSRYGYTF.

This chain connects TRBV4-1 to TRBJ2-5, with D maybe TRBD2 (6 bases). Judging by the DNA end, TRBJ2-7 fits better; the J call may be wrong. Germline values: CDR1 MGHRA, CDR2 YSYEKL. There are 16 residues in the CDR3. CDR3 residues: CASSQGDWRGIYEQYF. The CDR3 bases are TGCGCCAGCAGCCAGGGGGACTGGCGGGGAATCTACGAGCAGTACTTC.

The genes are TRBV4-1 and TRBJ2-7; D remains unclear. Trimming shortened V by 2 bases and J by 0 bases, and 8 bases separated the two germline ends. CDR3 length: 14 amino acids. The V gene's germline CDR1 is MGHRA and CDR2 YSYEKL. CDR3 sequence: CASSQTGGSYEQYF. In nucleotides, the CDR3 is TGCGCCAGCAGCCAAACTGGCGGCTCCTACGAGCAGTACTTC.

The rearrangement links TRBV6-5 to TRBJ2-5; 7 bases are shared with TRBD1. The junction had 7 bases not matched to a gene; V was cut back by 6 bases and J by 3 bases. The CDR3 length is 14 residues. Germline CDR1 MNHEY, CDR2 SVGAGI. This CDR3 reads CASRLRQGKETQYF. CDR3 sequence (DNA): TGTGCCAGCAGACTCAGACAGGGAAAAGAGACCCAGTACTTC.

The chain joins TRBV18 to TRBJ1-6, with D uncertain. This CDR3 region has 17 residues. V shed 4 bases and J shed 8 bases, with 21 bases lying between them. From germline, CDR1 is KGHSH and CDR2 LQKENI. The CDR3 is CASSRIPGRRPYSPLHF. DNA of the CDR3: TGTGCCAGCTCACGTATACCCGGGAGGCGTCCGTATTCACCCCTCCACTTT.

The CDR3 here is CSAGRGRGYTF. The CDR3 nucleotides read TGCAGTGCTGGGAGGGGCCGCGGCTACACCTTC. V usage is TRBV20-1 and J usage is TRBJ1-2, with D possibly TRBD1 on 5 matching bases. This CDR3 is 11 amino acids long. Germline loops: CDR1 DFQATT, CDR2 SNEGSKA (reference sequence). Trimming cost V 5 bases and J 8 bases, with 12 bases left between them.

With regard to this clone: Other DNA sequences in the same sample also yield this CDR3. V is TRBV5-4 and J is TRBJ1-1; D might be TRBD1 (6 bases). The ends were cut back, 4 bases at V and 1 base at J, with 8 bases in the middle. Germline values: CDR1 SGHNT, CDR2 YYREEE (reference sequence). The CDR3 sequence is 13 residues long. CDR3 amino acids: CASSVQGNTEAFF. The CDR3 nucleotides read TGTGCCAGCAGCGTACAGGGGAACACTGAAGCTTTCTTT.

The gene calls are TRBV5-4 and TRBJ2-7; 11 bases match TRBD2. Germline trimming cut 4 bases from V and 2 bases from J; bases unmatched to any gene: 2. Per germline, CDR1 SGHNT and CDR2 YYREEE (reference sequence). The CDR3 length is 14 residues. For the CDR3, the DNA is TGTGCCAGCAGCCCGGGACTAGCGGCCTACGAGCAGTACTTC. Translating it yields CASSPGLAAYEQYF.

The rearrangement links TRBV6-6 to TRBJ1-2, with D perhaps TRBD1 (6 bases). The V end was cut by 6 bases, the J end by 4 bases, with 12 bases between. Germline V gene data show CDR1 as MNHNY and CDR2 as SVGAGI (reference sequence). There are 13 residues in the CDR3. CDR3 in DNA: TGTGCCAGCAGCCCCACAGGGATCTATGGCTACACCTTC. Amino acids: CASSPTGIYGYTF.

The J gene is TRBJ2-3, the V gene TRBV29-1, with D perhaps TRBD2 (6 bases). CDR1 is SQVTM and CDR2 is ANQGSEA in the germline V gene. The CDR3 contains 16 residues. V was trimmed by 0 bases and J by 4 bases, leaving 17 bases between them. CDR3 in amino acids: CSVEDLVEGPPDTQYF. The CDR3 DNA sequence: TGCAGCGTTGAAGATCTGGTGGAGGGCCCCCCAGATACGCAGTATTTT.

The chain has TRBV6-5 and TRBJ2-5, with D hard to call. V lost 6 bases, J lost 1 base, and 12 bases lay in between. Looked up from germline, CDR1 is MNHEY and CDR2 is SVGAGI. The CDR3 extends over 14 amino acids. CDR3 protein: CASSPVLRQETQYF. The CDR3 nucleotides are TGTGCCAGCAGCCCCGTACTACGCCAAGAGACCCAGTACTTC.

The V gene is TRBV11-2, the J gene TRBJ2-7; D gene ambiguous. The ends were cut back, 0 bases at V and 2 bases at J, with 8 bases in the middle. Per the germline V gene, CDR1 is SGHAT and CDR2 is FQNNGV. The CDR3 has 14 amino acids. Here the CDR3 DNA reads TGTGCCAGCAGCTTAGAGTCTGGCACCTACGAGCAGTACTTC. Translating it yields CASSLESGTYEQYF.

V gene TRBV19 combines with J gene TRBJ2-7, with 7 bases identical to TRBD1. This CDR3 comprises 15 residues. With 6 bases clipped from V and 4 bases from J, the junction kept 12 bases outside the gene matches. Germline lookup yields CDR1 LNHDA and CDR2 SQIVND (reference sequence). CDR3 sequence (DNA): TGTGCCAGTAGCTCCCCACCGGGACAGCAATACGAGCAGTACTTC. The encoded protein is CASSSPPGQQYEQYF.

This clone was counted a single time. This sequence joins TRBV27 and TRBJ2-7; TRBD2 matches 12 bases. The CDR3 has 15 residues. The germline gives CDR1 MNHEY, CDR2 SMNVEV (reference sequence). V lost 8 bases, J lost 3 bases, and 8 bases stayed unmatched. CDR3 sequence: CASVTLGLAGYEQYF. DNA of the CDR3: TGTGCCAGCGTTACCTTGGGACTAGCGGGCTACGAGCAGTACTTC.